The clone carrying this T cell receptor (beta chain) turned up a few times. What it recognizes is unknown. Trimming took 3 bases from V and 6 from J; bases not matched to a gene: 7. Germline CDR1 and CDR2: SQVTM and ANQGSEA. The CDR3 covers 13 residues. This entry is derived from a study of early T cells in non-severe SARS-CoV-2 infection. Whole-study context: It was bulk RNA from unsorted whole blood that was sequenced, and the chains were unpaired. Study-wide points: The VDJdb matching leaned toward anti-spike CD8 responses and overlooked private and CD4 specificities.

Unique molecular identifiers were affixed to single, distinct cDNA molecules. TCRdb called the 5' RACE reads again in MiXCR, with one record for every CDR3 protein. This table holds more than 65,000 distinct CDR3 sequences, over 9% found once. This chain links TRBV29-1 with TRBJ1-2; 7 nucleotides match TRBD1. The sample was whole blood. The source is an adult who was a healthcare worker with PCR-confirmed SARS-CoV-2 infection or an uninfected control (not recorded which). Here the CDR3 reads CSVEGGTDDGYTF. CDR3 DNA sequence: TGCAGCGTTGAGGGAGGGACAGACGATGGCTACACCTTC.